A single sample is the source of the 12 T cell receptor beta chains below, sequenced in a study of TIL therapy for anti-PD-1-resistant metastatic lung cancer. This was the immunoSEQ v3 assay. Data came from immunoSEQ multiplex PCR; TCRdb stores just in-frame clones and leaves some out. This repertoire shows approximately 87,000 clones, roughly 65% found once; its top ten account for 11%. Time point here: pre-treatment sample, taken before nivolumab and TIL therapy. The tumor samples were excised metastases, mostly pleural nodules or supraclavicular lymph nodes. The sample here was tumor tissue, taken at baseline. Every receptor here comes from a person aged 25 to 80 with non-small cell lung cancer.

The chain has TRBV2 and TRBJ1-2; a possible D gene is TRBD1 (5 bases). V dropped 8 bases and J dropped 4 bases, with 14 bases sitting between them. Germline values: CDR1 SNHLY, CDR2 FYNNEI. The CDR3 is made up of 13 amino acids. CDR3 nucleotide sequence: TGTGCCAGCGGGGGGGGGTTAATCTATGGCTACACCTTC. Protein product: CASGGGLIYGYTF.

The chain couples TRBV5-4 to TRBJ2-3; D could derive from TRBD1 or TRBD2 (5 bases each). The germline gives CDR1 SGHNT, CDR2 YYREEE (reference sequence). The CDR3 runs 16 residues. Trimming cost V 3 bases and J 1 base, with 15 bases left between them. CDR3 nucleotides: TGTGCCAGCAGCTCCCGGGACCCCTCCCGCACAGATACGCAGTATTTT. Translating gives CASSSRDPSRTDTQYF.

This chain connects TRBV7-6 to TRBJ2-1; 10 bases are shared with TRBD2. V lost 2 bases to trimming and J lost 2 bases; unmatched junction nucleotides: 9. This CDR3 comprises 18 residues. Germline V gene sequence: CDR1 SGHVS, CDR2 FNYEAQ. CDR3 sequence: CASSLYVAGGVTYNEQFF. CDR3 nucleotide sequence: TGTGCCAGCAGCTTATACGTAGCGGGAGGTGTAACCTACAATGAGCAGTTCTTC.

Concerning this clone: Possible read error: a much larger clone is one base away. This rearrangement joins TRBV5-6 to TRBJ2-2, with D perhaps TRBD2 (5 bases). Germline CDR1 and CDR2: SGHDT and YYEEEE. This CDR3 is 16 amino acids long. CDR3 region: CASSLALKVNTGKLFF. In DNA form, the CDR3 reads TGTGCCAGCAGCTTGGCCTTGAAGGTTAACACCGGGAAGCTGTTTTTT.

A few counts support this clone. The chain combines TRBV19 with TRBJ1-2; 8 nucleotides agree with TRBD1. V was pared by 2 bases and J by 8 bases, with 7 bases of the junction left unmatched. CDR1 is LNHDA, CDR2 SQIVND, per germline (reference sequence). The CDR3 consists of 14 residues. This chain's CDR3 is CASSINAGGGGYTF. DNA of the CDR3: TGTGCCAGTAGTATAAATGCAGGGGGCGGCGGCTACACCTTC.

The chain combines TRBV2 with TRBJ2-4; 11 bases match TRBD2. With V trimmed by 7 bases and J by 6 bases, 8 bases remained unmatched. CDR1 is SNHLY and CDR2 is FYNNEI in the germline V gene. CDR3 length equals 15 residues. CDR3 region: CASNLAGGQGNIQYF. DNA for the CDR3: TGTGCCAGCAACCTAGCGGGGGGCCAGGGAAACATTCAGTACTTC.

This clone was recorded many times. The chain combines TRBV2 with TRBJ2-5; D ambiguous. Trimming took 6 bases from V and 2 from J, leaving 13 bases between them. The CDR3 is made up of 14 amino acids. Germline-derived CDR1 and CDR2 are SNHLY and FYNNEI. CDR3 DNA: TGTGCCAGCAGAGCTAGGGCGAGACAAGAGACCCAGTACTTC. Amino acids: CASRARARQETQYF.

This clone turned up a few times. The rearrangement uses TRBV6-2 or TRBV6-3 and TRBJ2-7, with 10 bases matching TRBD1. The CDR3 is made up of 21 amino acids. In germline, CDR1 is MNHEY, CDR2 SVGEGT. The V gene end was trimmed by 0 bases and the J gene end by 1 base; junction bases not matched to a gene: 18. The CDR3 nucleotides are TGTGCCAGCAGTTACTCAAGTGTAGGGGACAGGGGTTTTCGGATGTCCTACGAGCAGTACTTC. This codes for CASSYSSVGDRGFRMSYEQYF.

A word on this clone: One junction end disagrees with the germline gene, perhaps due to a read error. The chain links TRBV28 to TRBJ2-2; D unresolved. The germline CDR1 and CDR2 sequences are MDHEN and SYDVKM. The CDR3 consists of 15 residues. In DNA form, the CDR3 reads TGTGCCAACAGTTTATTAGAAAGGAACACCGGGGAGCTGTTTTTT. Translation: CANSLLERNTGELFF.

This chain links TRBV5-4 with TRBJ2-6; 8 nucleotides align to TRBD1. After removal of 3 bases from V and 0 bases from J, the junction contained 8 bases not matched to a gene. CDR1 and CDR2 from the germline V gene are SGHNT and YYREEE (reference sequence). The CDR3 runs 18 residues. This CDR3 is CASSSRQGSLSGANVLTF. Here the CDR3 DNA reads TGTGCCAGCAGCTCCAGACAGGGGTCTCTCTCTGGGGCCAACGTCCTGACTTTC.

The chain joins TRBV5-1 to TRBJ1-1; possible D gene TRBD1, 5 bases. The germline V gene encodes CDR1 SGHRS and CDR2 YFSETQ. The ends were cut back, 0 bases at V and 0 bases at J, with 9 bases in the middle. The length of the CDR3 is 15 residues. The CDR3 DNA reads TGCGCCAGCAGCTTGGGACAGACTATGAACACTGAAGCTTTCTTT. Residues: CASSLGQTMNTEAFF.

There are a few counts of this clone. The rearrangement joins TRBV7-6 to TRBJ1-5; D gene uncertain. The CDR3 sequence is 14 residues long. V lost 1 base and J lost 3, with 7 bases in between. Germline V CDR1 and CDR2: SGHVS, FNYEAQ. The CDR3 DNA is TGTGCCAGCAGCTTAGGGACTTCCAATCAGCCCCAGCATTTT. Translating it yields CASSLGTSNQPQHF.